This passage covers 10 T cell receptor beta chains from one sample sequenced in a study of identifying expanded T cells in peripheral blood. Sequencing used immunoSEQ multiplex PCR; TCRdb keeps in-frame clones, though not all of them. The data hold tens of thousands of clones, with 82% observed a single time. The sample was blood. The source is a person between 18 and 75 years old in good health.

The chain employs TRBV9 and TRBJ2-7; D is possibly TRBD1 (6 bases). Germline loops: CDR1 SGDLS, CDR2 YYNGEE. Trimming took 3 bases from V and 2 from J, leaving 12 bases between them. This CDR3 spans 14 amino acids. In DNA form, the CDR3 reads TGTGCCAGCAGCGCACAGGGTAGAACCTACGAGCAGTACGTC. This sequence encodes CASSAQGRTYEQYV.

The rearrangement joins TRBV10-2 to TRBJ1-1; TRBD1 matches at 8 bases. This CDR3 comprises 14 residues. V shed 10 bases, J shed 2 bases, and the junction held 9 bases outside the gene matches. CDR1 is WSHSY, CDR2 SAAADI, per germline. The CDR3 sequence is CATVLGQGNTEAFF. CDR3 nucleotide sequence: TGCGCCACCGTACTCGGACAGGGCAACACTGAAGCTTTCTTT.

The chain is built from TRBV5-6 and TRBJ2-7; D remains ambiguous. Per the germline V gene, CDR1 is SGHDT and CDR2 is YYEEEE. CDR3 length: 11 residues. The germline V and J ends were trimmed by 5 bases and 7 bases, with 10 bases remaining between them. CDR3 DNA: TGTGCCAGCAGTCGGGTGCGAGAGCAGTACTTC. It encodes CASSRVREQYF.

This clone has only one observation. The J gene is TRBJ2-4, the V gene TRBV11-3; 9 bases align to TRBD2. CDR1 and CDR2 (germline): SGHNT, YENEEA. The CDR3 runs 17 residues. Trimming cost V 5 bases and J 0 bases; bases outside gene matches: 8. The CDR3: CASSGGSGRLAKNIQYF. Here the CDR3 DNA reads TGTGCCAGCAGCGGGGGGAGCGGGAGGCTAGCCAAAAACATTCAGTACTTC.

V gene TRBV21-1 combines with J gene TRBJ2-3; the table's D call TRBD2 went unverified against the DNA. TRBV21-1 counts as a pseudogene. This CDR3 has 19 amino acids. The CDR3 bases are TGTGCCAGCACAACTAGAGTGGGTAATGGGTGCTTGGCCACAGATACGCAGTATTTT. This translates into CASTTRVGNGCLATDTQYF.

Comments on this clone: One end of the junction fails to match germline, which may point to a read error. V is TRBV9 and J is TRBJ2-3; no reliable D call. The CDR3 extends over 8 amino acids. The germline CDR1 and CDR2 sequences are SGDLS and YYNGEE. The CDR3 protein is CASSPVNF. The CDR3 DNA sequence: TGTGCCAGCAGCCCAGTTAATTTT.

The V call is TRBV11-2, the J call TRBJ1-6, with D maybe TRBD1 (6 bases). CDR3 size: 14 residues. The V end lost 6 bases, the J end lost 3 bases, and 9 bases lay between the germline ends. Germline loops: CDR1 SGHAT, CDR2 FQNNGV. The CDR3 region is CASRTTGYNSPLHF. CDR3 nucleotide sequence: TGTGCCAGCAGGACGACAGGCTATAATTCACCCCTCCACTTT. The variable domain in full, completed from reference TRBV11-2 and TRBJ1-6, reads EAGVAQSPRYKIIEKRQSVAFWCNPISGHATLYWYQQILGQGPKLLIQFQNNGVVDDSQLPKDRFSAERLKGVDSTLKIQPAKLEDSAVYLCASRTTGYNSPLHFGNGTRLTVT.

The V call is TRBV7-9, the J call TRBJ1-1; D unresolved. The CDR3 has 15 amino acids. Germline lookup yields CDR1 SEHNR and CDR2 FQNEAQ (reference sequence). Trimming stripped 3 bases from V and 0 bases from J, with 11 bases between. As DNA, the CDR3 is TGTGCCAGCAGCTTGAGGGAAAATTTGAACACTGAAGCTTTCTTT. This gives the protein CASSLRENLNTEAFF. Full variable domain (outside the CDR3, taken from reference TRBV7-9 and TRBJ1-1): DTGVSQNPRHKITKRGQNVTFRCDPISEHNRLYWYRQTLGQGPEFLTYFQNEAQLEKSRLLSDRFSAERPKGSFSTLEIQRTEQGDSAMYLCASSLRENLNTEAFFGQGTRLTVV.

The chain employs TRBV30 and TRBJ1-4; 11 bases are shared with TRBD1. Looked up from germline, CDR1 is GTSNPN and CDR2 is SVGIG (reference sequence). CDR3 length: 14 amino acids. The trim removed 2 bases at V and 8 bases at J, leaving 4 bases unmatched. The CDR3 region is CAWSKGTGGEKLFF. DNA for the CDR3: TGTGCCTGGAGTAAAGGGACAGGGGGAGAAAAACTGTTTTTT.

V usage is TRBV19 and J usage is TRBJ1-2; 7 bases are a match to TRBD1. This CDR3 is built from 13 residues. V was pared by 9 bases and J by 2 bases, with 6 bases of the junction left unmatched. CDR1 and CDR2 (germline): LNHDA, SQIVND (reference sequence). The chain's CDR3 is CASDREGNYGYTF. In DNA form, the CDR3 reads TGTGCCAGCGACAGGGAAGGCAACTATGGCTACACCTTC.